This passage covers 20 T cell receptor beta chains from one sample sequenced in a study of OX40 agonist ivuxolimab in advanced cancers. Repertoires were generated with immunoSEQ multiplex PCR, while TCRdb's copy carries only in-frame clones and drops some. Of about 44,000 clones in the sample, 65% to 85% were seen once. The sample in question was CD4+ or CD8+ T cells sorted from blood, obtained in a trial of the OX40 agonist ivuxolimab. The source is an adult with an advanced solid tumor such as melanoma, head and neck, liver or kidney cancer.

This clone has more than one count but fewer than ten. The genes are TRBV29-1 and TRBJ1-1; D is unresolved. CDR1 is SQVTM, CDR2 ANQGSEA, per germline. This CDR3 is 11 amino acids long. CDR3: CSGRLNTEAFF. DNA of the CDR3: TGCAGTGGCAGATTGAACACTGAAGCTTTCTTT.

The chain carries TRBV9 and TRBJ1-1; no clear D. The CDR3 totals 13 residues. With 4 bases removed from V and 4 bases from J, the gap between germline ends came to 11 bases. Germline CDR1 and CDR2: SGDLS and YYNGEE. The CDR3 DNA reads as TGTGCCAGCAGCCCCCTTATGGGCACTGAAGCTTTCTTT. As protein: CASSPLMGTEAFF.

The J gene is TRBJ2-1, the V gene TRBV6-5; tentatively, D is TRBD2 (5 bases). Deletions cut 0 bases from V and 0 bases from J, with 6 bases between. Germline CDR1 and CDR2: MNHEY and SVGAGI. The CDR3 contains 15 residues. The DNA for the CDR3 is TGTGCCAGCAGTTACTCGGCGGGCTCCTACAATGAGCAGTTCTTC. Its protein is CASSYSAGSYNEQFF.

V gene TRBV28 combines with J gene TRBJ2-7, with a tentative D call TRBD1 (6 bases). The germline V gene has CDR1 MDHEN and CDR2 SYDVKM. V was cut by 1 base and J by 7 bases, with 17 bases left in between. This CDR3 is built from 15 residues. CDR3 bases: TGTGCCAGCAGTTTATCGACAGGATGGGCGCGGGAGCAGTACTTC. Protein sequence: CASSLSTGWAREQYF.

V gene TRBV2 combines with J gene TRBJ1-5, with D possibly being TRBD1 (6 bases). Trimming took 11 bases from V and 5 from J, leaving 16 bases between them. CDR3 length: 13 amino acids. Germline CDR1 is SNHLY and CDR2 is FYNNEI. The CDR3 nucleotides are TGTGCCTCAGCAGGTCCAGGGGATCAGCCCCAGCATTTT. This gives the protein CASAGPGDQPQHF.

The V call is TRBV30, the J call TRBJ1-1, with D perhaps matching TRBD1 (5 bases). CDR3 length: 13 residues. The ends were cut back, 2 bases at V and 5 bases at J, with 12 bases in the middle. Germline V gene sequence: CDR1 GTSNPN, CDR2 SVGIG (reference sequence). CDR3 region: CAWSWGSGTEAFF. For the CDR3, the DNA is TGTGCCTGGAGTTGGGGGTCGGGGACTGAAGCTTTCTTT.

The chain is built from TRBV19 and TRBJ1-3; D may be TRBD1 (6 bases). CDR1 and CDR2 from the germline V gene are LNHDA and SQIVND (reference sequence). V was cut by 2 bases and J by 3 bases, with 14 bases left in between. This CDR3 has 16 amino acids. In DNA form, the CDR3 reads TGTGCCAGTAGTATAACCGGGGCGGACAGTGGAAACACCATATATTTT. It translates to CASSITGADSGNTIYF.

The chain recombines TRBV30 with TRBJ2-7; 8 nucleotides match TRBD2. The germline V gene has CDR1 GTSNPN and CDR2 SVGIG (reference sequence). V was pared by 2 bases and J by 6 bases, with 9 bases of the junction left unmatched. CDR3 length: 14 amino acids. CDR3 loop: CAWSPRGGRSEQYF. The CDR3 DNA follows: TGTGCCTGGAGTCCTCGGGGGGGAAGGTCCGAGCAGTACTTC.

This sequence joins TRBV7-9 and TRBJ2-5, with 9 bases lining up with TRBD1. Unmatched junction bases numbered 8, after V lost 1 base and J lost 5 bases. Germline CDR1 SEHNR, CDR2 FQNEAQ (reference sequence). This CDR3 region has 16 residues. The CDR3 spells CASSLVGTGSRETQYF. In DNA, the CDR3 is TGTGCCAGCAGCTTAGTAGGGACAGGGAGTCGCGAGACCCAGTACTTC.

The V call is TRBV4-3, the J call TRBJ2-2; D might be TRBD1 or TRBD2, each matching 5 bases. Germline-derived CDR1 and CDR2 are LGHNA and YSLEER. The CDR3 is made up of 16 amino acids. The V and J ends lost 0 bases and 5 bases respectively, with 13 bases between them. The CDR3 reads CASSQDTGGATGELFF. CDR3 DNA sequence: TGCGCCAGCAGCCAAGATACAGGAGGAGCAACCGGGGAGCTGTTTTTT.

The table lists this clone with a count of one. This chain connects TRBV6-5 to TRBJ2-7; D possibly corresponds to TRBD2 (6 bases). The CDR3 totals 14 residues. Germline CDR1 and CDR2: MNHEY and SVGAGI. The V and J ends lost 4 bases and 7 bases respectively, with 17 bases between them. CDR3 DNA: TGTGCCAGCAGTTTGGACGGGAGTGGGGGGGAGCAGTACTTC. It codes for CASSLDGSGGEQYF.

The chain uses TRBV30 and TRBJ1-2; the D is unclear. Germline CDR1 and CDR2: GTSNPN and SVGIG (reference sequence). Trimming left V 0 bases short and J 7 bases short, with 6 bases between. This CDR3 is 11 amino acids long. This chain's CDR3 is CAWSVFFGYTF. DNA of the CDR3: TGTGCCTGGAGTGTATTTTTTGGCTACACCTTC.

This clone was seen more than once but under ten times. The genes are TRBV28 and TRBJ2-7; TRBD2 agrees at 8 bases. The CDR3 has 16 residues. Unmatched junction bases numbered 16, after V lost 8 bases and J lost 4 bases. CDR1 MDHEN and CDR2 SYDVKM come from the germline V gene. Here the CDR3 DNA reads TGTGCCAGCCGAGTTACCTCACTAGCGGACAGATACGAGCAGTACTTC. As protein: CASRVTSLADRYEQYF.

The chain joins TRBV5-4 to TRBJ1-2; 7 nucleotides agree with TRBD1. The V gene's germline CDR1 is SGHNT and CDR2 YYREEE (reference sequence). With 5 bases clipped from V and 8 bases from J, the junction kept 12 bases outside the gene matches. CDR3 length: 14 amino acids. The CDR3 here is CASSTRPGGLGYTF. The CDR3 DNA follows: TGTGCCAGCAGTACCCGGCCAGGGGGTCTGGGCTACACCTTC. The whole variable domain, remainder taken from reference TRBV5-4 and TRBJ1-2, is ETGVTQSPTHLIKTRGQQVTLRCSSQSGHNTVSWYQQALGQGPQFIFQYYREEENGRGNFPPRFSGLQFPNYSSELNVNALELDDSALYLCASSTRPGGLGYTFGSGTRLTVV.

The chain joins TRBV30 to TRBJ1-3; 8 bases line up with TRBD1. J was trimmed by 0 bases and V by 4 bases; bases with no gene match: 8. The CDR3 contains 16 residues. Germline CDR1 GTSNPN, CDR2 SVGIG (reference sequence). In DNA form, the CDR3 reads TGTGCCTGGACTCAGGGACAGGCTAGCTCTGGAAACACCATATATTTT. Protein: CAWTQGQASSGNTIYF.

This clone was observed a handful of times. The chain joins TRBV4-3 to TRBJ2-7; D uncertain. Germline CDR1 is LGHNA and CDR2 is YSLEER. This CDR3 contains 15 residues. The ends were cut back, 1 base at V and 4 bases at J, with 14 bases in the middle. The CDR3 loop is CASSQGRNSRYEQYF. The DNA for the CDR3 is TGCGCCAGCAGCCAAGGAAGAAACTCGAGGTACGAGCAGTACTTC.

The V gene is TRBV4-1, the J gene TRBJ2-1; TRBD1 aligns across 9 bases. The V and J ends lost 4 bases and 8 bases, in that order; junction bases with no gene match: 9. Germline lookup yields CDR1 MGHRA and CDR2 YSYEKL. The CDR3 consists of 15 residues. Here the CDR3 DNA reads TGCGCCAGCAGCCGAGGGGACAGGGATTTTCATGAGCAGTTCTTC. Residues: CASSRGDRDFHEQFF.

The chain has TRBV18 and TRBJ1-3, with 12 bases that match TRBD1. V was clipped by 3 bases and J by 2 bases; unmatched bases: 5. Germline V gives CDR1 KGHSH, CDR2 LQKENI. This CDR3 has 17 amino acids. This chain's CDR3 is CASSPGQGAFAGNTIYF. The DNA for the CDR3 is TGTGCCAGCTCACCGGGACAGGGGGCATTTGCTGGAAACACCATATATTTT.

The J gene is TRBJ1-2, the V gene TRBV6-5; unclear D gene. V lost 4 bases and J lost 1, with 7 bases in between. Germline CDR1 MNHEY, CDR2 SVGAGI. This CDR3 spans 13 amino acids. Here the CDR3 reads CASSSGLNYGYTF. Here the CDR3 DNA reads TGTGCCAGCAGTTCCGGCCTTAACTATGGCTACACCTTC.

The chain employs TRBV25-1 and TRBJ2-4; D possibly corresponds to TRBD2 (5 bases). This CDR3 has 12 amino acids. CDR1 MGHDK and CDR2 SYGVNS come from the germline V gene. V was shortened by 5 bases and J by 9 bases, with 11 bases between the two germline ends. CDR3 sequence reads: CASSPGRSIQYF. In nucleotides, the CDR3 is TGTGCCAGCAGTCCGGGAAGGAGCATTCAGTACTTC. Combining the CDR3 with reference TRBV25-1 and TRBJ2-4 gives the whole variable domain EADIYQTPRYLVIGTGKKITLECSQTMGHDKMYWYQQDPGMELHLIHYSYGVNSTEKGDLSSESTVSRIRTEHFPLTLESARPSHTSQYLCASSPGRSIQYFGAGTRLSVL.